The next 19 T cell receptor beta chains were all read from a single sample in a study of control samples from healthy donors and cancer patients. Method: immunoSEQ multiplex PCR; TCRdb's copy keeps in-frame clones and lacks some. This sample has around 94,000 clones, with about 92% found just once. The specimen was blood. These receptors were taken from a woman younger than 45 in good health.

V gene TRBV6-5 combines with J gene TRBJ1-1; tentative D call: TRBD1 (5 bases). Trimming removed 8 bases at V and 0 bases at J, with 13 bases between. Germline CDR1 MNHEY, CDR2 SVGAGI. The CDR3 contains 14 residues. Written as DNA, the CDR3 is TGTGCCAGCGGGGCTGGACACATGAACACTGAAGCTTTCTTT. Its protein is CASGAGHMNTEAFF.

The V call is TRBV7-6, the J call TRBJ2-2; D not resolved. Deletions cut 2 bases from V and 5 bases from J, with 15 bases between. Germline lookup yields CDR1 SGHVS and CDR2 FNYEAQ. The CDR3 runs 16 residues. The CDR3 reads CASSLFVLAETGELFF. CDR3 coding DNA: TGTGCCAGCAGCTTATTTGTACTTGCGGAAACCGGGGAGCTGTTTTTT. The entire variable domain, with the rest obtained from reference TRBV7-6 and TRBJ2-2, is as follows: GAGVSQSPRYKVTKRGQDVALRCDPISGHVSLYWYRQALGQGPEFLTYFNYEAQQDKSGLPNDRFSAERPEGSISTLTIQRTEQRDSAMYRCASSLFVLAETGELFFGEGSRLTVL.

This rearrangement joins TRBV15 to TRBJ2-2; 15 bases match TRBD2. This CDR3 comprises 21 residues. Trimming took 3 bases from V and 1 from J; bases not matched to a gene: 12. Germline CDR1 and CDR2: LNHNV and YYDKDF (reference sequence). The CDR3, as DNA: TGTGCCACCAGCAGGAGAACTCCGGGACTAGCGGGGGGTAGGAACACCGGGGAGCTGTTTTTT. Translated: CATSRRTPGLAGGRNTGELFF.

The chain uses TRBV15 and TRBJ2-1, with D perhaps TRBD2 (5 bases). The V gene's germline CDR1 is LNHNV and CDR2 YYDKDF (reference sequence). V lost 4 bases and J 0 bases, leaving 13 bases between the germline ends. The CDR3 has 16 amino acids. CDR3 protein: CATSTMEGSSYNEQFF. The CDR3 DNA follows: TGTGCCACCAGCACCATGGAAGGGAGCTCCTACAATGAGCAGTTCTTC.

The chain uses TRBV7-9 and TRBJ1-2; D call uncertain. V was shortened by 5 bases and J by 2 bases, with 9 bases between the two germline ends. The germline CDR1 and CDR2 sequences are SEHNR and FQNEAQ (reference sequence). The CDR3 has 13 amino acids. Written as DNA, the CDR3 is TGTGCCAGCAGCCCCCAGGAGAACTATGGCTACACCTTC. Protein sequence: CASSPQENYGYTF.

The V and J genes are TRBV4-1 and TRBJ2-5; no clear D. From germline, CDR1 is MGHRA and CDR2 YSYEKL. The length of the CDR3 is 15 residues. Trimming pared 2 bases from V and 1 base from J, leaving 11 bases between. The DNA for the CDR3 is TGCGCCAGCAGCCAATTAGCCGTCTCCCAAGAGACCCAGTACTTC. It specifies CASSQLAVSQETQYF.

The CDR3 coding sequence is TGTGCCAGCCTCCCCAATGGTTTCGGGGCGGCAGATACGCAGTATTTT. It specifies CASLPNGFGAADTQYF. This chain joins TRBV18 and TRBJ2-3, with D possibly being TRBD1 or TRBD2 (5 bases each). The germline V gene has CDR1 KGHSH and CDR2 LQKENI. The germline V and J ends were trimmed by 8 bases and 4 bases, with 22 bases remaining between them. The CDR3 covers 16 residues.

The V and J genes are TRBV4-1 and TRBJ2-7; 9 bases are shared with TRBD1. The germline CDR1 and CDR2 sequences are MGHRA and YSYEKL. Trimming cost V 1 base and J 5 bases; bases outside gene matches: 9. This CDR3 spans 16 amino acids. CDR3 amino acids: CASSQGPGQGSHEQYF. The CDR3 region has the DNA TGCGCCAGCAGCCAAGGCCCGGGACAGGGTTCCCACGAGCAGTACTTC.

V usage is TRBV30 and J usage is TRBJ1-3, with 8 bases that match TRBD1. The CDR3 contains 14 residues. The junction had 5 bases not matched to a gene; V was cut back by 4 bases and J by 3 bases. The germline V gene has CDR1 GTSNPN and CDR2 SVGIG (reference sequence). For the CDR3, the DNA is TGTGCCTGGAAAGGGACAGGAGATGGAAACACCATATATTTT. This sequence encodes CAWKGTGDGNTIYF. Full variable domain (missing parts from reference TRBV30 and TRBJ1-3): SQTIHQWPATLVQPVGSPLSLECTVEGTSNPNLYWYRQAAGRGLQLLFYSVGIGQISSEVPQNLSASRPQDRQFILSSKKLLLSDSGFYLCAWKGTGDGNTIYFGEGSWLTVV.

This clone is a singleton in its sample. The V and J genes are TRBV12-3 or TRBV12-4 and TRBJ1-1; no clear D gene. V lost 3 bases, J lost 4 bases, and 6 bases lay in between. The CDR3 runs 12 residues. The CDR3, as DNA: TGTGCCAGCAGTTTTCTCGTCACTGAAGCTTTCTTT. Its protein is CASSFLVTEAFF.

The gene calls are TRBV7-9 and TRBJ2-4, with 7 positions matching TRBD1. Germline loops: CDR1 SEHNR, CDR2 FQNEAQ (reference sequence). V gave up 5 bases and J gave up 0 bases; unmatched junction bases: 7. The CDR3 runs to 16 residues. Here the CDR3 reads CASSPRTGLAKNIQYF. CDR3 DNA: TGTGCCAGCAGCCCCAGGACAGGTCTAGCCAAAAACATTCAGTACTTC.

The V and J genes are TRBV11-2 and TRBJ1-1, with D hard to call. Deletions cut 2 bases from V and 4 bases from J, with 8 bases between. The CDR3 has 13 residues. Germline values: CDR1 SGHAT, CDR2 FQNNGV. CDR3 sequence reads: CASSLHGTTEAFF. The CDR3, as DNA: TGTGCCAGCAGCTTACACGGTACCACTGAAGCTTTCTTT.

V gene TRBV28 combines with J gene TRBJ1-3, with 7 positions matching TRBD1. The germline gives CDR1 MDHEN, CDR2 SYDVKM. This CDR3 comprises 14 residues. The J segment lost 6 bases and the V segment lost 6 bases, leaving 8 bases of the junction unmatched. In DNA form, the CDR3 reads TGTGCCAGCAGGCCAGAGACAGGGACAAACACCATATATTTT. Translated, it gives CASRPETGTNTIYF. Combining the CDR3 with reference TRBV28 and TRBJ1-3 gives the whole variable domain DVKVTQSSRYLVKRTGEKVFLECVQDMDHENMFWYRQDPGLGLRLIYFSYDVKMKEKGDIPEGYSVSREKKERFSLILESASTNQTSMYLCASRPETGTNTIYFGEGSWLTVV.

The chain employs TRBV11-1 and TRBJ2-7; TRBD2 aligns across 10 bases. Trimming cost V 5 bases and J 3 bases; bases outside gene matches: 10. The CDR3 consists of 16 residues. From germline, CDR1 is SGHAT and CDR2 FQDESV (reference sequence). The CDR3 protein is CASSPPGTSGNYEQYF. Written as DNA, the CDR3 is TGTGCCAGCAGCCCACCCGGTACTAGCGGGAACTACGAGCAGTACTTC.

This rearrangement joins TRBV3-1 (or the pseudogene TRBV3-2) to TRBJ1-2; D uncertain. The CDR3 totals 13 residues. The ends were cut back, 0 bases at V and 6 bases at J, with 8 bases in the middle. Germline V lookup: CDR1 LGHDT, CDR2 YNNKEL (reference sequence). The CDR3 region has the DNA TGTGCCAGCAGCCAAGAGATCCCCCATGGCTACACCTTC. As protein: CASSQEIPHGYTF.

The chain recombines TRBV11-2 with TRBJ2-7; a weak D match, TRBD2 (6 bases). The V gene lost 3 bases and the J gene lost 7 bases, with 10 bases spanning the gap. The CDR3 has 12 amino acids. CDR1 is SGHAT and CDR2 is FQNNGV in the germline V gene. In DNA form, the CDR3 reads TGTGCCAGCAGCTTCGGGGGACGGGAGCAGTACTTC. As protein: CASSFGGREQYF.

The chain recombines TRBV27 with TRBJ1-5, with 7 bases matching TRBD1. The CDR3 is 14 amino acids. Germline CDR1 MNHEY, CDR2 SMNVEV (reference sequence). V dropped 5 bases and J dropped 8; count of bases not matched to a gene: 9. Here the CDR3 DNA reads TGTGCCAGCAGTACCCTACAGGGGAGGGAGCCCCAGCATTTT. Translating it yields CASSTLQGREPQHF.

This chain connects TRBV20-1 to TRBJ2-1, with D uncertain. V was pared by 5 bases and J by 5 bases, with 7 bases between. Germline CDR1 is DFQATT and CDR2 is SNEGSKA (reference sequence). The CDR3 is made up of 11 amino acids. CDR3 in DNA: TGCAGTGCTCCTAGGGACAATGAGCAGTTCTTC. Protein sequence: CSAPRDNEQFF.

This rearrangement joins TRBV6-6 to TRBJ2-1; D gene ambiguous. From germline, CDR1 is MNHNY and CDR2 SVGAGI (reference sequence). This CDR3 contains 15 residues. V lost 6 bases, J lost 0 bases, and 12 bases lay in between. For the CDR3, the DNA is TGTGCCAGCAGCTTCGGCGGAGCCTCCTACAATGAGCAGTTCTTC. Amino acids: CASSFGGASYNEQFF.